This note documents a single TCR beta chain sequence. The antigen is unknown. This sample was taken from a study of cytomegalovirus exposure and HLA in healthy donors. Whole-study findings and limits: A subsequent analysis found that TCR clusters from the first cohort also tended to co-occur in the roughly 120 validation repertoires, with under 95% of cluster scores above 0. Reportedly, cytomegalovirus status was diagnosed with high sensitivity and specificity. Investigators reported approximately 150 TCR beta chains as tied to cytomegalovirus. Most TCR sequences were uncommon, yet certain public TCRs appeared in many donors.

Germline V gene lookup returns CDR1 GTSNPN and CDR2 SVGIG (reference sequence). This CDR3 has 13 amino acids. Trimming removed 1 base from V and 3 bases from J, with 9 bases in between. TCRdb's copy holds only in-frame clones and misses some; the assay was immunoSEQ multiplex PCR. This sample carries 260,000 or so clones, about nine tenths of them seen once, and the ten largest clones take around 3.3%. The chain couples TRBV30 to TRBJ1-1; no reliable D call. Sequenced material: PBMCs. This TCR came from a woman under 40 in good health and CMV-seronegative. This CDR3 is CAWSEATHTEAFF. The CDR3 nucleotides are TGTGCCTGGAGTGAAGCTACTCACACTGAAGCTTTCTTT.